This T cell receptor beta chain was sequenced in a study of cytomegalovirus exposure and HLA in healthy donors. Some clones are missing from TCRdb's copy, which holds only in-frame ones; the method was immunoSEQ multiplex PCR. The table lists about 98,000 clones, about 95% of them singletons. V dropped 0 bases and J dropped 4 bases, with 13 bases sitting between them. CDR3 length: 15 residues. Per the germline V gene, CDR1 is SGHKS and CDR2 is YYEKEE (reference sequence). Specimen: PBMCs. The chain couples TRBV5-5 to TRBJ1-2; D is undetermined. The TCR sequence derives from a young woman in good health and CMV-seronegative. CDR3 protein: CASSLGEVGGYGYTF. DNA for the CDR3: TGTGCCAGCAGCTTGGGGGAGGTCGGTGGCTATGGCTACACCTTC.